This paragraph reports one T cell receptor beta chain. Its antigen is currently unknown. Clinicians diagnosed patients from clinical symptoms, serum thyroxine and TRAb, thyroid ultrasound and orbital computed tomography. The sample comes from a study of T cells in Graves' hyperthyroidism and ophthalmopathy. Whole-study results and caveats: Separating ophthalmopathy from stable hyperthyroidism was achieved by a 13 V-J model.

TCR beta CDR3 regions were amplified from RNA transcripts. Primed by the HTBI set, a first-round RT-PCR was run on the TCR CDR3. MiXCR, run by TCRdb on the multiplex PCR reads, gives a single entry per CDR3 protein. The sample includes around 580,000 distinct CDR3 sequences, 40% to 55% of them seen just once. Germline loops: CDR1 SNHLY, CDR2 FYNNEI. The V end lost 8 bases, the J end lost 0 bases, and 13 bases lay between the germline ends. This CDR3 spans 14 amino acids. This chain uses TRBV2 with TRBJ1-1; D call uncertain. This sequence was found in a woman younger than 35 with Graves' hyperthyroidism. The source material was peripheral blood or thyroid tissue (not recorded which). The CDR3 bases are TGTGCCAGCGATCCAGGTTTCATGAACACTGAAGCTTTCTTT. Amino acids: CASDPGFMNTEAFF.